This T cell receptor beta chain was sequenced in a study of OX40 agonist ivuxolimab in advanced cancers. Study context: A partial response was reached by three patients: one with hepatocellular carcinoma and two with cutaneous melanoma.

With baseline, cycle 4 day 1, and cycle 7 day 1 as timepoints, blood was sampled. About this clone itself: Its antigen remains unknown.

The table came from immunoSEQ multiplex PCR; TCRdb's copy has only in-frame clones and leaves some out. The sample lists approximately 52,000 clones, more than 80% occurring once. General study findings and limits: In a subset of nonresponders, normalized T-cell clonal expansion was also low. Expanded peripheral T cells had an undetermined antigen specificity.

V shed 0 bases and J shed 7 bases, with 13 bases lying between them. The CDR3 has 15 residues. Germline V gene sequence: CDR1 SGHTA, CDR2 FQGNSA. The sample was CD4+ or CD8+ T cells sorted from blood, taken in a trial of the OX40 agonist ivuxolimab. The TCR sequence derives from an adult with an advanced solid tumor such as melanoma, head and neck, liver or kidney cancer. V usage is TRBV7-2 and J usage is TRBJ1-5, with a possible D match to TRBD1 (6 bases). This CDR3 reads CASSLARGAKQPQHF. CDR3 nucleotides: TGTGCCAGCAGCTTAGCCCGGGGGGCGAAGCAGCCCCAGCATTTT.